The 18 T cell receptor beta chains given below trace back to one sample, sequenced in a study of Tregs in tolerant kidney transplant recipients. The data were produced by immunoSEQ multiplex PCR, yet TCRdb's version contains in-frame clones alone and is incomplete. This sample carries around 15,000 clones, about half of them seen once, and the ten largest clones take about 3%. FACS sorting followed a 6-day coculture of CFSE-labeled recipient PBMCs with irradiated graft donor PBMCs. Their antigens are not known. Here the sequenced sample was CD4+ T cells from blood cultured with allogeneic cells, taken before the transplant. These receptors all come from a human patient who received a combined kidney and bone marrow transplant.

The chain has TRBV11-1 and TRBJ1-1; D is unresolved. V lost 5 bases and J lost 2, with 12 bases in between. From germline, CDR1 is SGHAT and CDR2 FQDESV (reference sequence). This CDR3 is built from 14 residues. The CDR3 DNA is TGTGCCAGCAGCGGCGACACGAGTAACACTGAAGCTTTCTTT. It yields the protein CASSGDTSNTEAFF. The variable domain in full, with the rest retrieved from reference TRBV11-1 and TRBJ1-1, is EAEVAQSPRYKITEKSQAVAFWCDPISGHATLYWYRQILGQGPELLVQFQDESVVDDSQLPKDRFSAERLKGVDSTLKIQPAELGDSAMYLCASSGDTSNTEAFFGQGTRLTVV.

This chain joins TRBV13 and TRBJ1-5; 8 positions match TRBD1. The V gene's germline CDR1 is PRHDT and CDR2 FYEKMQ (reference sequence). The ends lost 5 bases at V and 0 bases at J; junction bases unmatched: 6. This CDR3 has 16 residues. Here the CDR3 reads CASSTRDRGSNQPQHF. CDR3 nucleotides: TGTGCCAGCAGCACCCGAGACAGGGGTAGCAATCAGCCCCAGCATTTT.

The chain employs TRBV5-4 and TRBJ2-7, with 8 bases that match TRBD2. The V gene's germline CDR1 is SGHNT and CDR2 YYREEE (reference sequence). The CDR3 is 14 amino acids. V shed 1 base and J 7 bases; nucleotides not matched to a gene: 7. This chain's CDR3 is CASSLPGGSMEQYF. The CDR3 bases are TGTGCCAGCAGCTTGCCGGGAGGGTCTATGGAGCAGTACTTC.

This clone rates as medium-sized. This chain links TRBV5-1 with TRBJ2-7; D ambiguous. The V gene's germline CDR1 is SGHRS and CDR2 YFSETQ. V lost 4 bases and J lost 0, with 11 bases in between. CDR3 size: 14 residues. CDR3: CASSVEVHSYEQYF. The CDR3 coding sequence is TGCGCCAGCAGCGTAGAGGTTCACTCCTACGAGCAGTACTTC.

This clone came up a few times. This chain joins TRBV7-3 and TRBJ2-7; 12 nucleotides line up with TRBD2. CDR1 is SGHTA, CDR2 FQGTGA, per germline. The V segment lost 1 base and the J segment 6 bases; nucleotides outside the gene matches: 4. The CDR3 runs 15 residues. This chain's CDR3 is CASSLNGLAGPEQYF. The CDR3 DNA reads as TGTGCCAGCAGCTTAAACGGACTAGCGGGACCCGAGCAGTACTTC.

There are a few counts of this clone. CDR3: CASSFDRASDTIYF. The CDR3 nucleotides read TGTGCCAGCAGCTTCGACAGGGCGTCGGACACCATATATTTT. The chain employs TRBV7-2 and TRBJ1-3; 7 positions agree with TRBD1. Germline V gives CDR1 SGHTA, CDR2 FQGNSA. V dropped 3 bases and J dropped 8; count of bases not matched to a gene: 7. This CDR3 has 14 residues. The entire variable domain, with the rest obtained from reference TRBV7-2 and TRBJ1-3, is as follows: GAGVSQSPSNKVTEKGKDVELRCDPISGHTALYWYRQSLGQGLEFLIYFQGNSAPDKSGLPSDRFSAERTGGSVSTLTIQRTQQEDSAVYLCASSFDRASDTIYFGEGSWLTVV.

This clone has a single count. V is TRBV7-2 and J is TRBJ1-2; D remains unclear. The CDR3 loop spans 16 amino acids. Germline V gene data show CDR1 as SGHTA and CDR2 as FQGNSA. Trimming pared 5 bases from V and 1 base from J, leaving 17 bases between. The CDR3 DNA reads as TGTGCCAGCAGCCCCAGACCTGCGGAACTTAACTATGGCTACACCTTC. This codes for CASSPRPAELNYGYTF.

This clone was seen a handful of times. CDR3 sequence reads: CASSLDRGHGETQYF. DNA of the CDR3: TGTGCCAGCAGTTTGGACAGGGGGCACGGAGAGACCCAGTACTTC. The V gene is TRBV6-6, the J gene TRBJ2-5; TRBD1 matches at 11 bases. V was pared by 4 bases and J by 4 bases, with 5 bases of the junction left unmatched. CDR1 is MNHNY, CDR2 SVGAGI, per germline (reference sequence). The CDR3 extends over 15 amino acids.

This clone was seen a handful of times. The chain uses TRBV4-1 and TRBJ2-7; weak D call: TRBD1 (5 bases). The CDR3 is 15 residues long. Germline CDR1 and CDR2: MGHRA and YSYEKL. V shed 0 bases and J shed 2 bases, with 11 bases lying between them. In DNA form, the CDR3 reads TGCGCCAGCAGCCAAGATCTAGGGGAAACCTACGAGCAGTACTTC. As protein: CASSQDLGETYEQYF.

This chain joins TRBV5-1 and TRBJ1-3; D gene unclear. V was shortened by 4 bases and J by 8 bases, with 16 bases between the two germline ends. This CDR3 has 14 residues. Germline V gene sequence: CDR1 SGHRS, CDR2 YFSETQ. In DNA, the CDR3 is TGCGCCAGCAGCGGAACGGGAGGATCGGACACCATATATTTT. Translating it yields CASSGTGGSDTIYF.

A remark on this clone: The same CDR3 is also encoded by other DNA sequences in this sample. This rearrangement joins TRBV7-6 to TRBJ1-6; 8 bases fit TRBD1. The germline V gene has CDR1 SGHVS and CDR2 FNYEAQ. V shed 5 bases and J 7 bases; nucleotides not matched to a gene: 7. The CDR3 covers 15 residues. This chain's CDR3 is CASSQAQGENSPLHF. In DNA form, the CDR3 reads TGTGCCAGCAGCCAAGCACAGGGGGAGAATTCACCCCTCCACTTT.

DNA of the CDR3: TGTGCCAGCTGCAAGACGGGGGACTATGGCTACACCTTC. Protein sequence: CASCKTGDYGYTF. This chain uses TRBV18 with TRBJ1-2; tentative D call: TRBD1 (5 bases). Germline V gene sequence: CDR1 KGHSH, CDR2 LQKENI. Deletions cut 7 bases from V and 3 bases from J, with 12 bases between. This CDR3 has 13 residues.

CDR3 nucleotides: TGTGCCTGGAGTTGGACAGGGGACACTGAAGCTTTCTTT. It specifies CAWSWTGDTEAFF. The V gene is TRBV30, the J gene TRBJ1-1; 9 nucleotides agree with TRBD1. J gave up 3 bases and V 2 bases, and 1 base lay outside the gene matches. The germline V gene has CDR1 GTSNPN and CDR2 SVGIG (reference sequence). CDR3 length: 13 residues.

The chain links TRBV19 to TRBJ2-1; D is unresolved. V was clipped by 6 bases and J by 0 bases, with 15 bases between them. Germline V lookup: CDR1 LNHDA, CDR2 SQIVND (reference sequence). The CDR3 sequence is 16 residues long. The CDR3 region is CASRPHRKSSYNEQFF. CDR3 in DNA: TGTGCCAGTAGGCCACACCGAAAAAGCTCCTACAATGAGCAGTTCTTC.

V and J are TRBV18 and TRBJ2-3; 8 nucleotides agree with TRBD1. CDR1 is KGHSH and CDR2 is LQKENI in the germline V gene. CDR3 length equals 13 residues. J was trimmed by 7 bases and V by 4 bases; bases with no gene match: 4. The CDR3 nucleotides are TGTGCCAGCTCACGCTGGGACAGGTATACGCAGTATTTT. Protein: CASSRWDRYTQYF.

About this clone itself: This likely stems from a read error, as it lies one base from a far larger clone. Other DNA sequences in this specimen translate into the identical CDR3. The chain carries TRBV5-4 and TRBJ2-1, with 12 nucleotides matching TRBD2. From germline, CDR1 is SGHNT and CDR2 YYREEE (reference sequence). With V trimmed by 4 bases and J by 8 bases, 16 bases remained unmatched. The CDR3 runs to 18 residues. The CDR3 is CASSPNPSGGASSHEQFF. The CDR3 DNA follows: TGTGCCAGCAGCCCTAACCCTAGCGGGGGGGCGAGTTCCCATGAGCAGTTCTTC.

The sample holds a few counts of this clone. The rearrangement uses TRBV4-3 and TRBJ2-2, with 9 bases lining up with TRBD1. V shed 5 bases and J 5 bases; nucleotides not matched to a gene: 6. CDR3 length equals 15 residues. The germline CDR1 and CDR2 sequences are LGHNA and YSLEER. This chain's CDR3 is CASSKGQGWTGELFF. The CDR3 coding sequence is TGCGCCAGCAGCAAGGGACAGGGCTGGACCGGGGAGCTGTTTTTT.

The genes are TRBV10-3 and TRBJ2-5; 9 nucleotides align to TRBD1. V shed 4 bases, J shed 1 base, and the junction held 7 bases outside the gene matches. Germline CDR1 ENHRY, CDR2 SYGVKD. CDR3 length: 16 residues. In DNA form, the CDR3 reads TGTGCCATCAGTGTTGTGGGACAGGGCTTCCAAGAGACCCAGTACTTC. As protein: CAISVVGQGFQETQYF.